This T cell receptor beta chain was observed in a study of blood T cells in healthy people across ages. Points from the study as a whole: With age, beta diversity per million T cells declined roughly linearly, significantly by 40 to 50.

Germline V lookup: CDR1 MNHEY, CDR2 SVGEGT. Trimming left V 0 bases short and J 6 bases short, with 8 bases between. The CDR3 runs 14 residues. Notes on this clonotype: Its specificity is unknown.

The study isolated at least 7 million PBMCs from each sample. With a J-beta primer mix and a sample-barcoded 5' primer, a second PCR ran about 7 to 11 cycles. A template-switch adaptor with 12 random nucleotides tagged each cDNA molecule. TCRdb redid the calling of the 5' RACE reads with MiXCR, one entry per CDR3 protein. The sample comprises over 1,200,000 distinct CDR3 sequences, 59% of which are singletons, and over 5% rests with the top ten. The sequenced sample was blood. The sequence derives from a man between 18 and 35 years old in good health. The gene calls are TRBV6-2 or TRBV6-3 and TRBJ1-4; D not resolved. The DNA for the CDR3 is TGTGCCAGCAGTTACTCAAGATCGGATGAAAAACTGTTTTTT. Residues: CASSYSRSDEKLFF.